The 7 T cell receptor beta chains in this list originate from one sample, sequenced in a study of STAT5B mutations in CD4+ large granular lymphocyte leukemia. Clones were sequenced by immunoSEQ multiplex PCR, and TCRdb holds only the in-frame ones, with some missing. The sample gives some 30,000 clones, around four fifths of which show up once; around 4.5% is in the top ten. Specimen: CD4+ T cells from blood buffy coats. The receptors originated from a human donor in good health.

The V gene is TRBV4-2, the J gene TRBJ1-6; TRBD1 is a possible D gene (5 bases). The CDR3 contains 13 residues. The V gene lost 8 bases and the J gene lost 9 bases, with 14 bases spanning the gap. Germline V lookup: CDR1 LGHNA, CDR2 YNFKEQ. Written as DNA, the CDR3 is TGTGCCAGCCGCCGGGGCACGCGTTCACCCCTCCACTTT. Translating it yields CASRRGTRSPLHF.

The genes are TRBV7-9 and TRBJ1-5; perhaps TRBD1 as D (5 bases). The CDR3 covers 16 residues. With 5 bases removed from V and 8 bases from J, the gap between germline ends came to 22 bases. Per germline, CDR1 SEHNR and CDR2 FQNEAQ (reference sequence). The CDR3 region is CASSRGEGLFGEPQHF. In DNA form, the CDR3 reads TGTGCCAGCAGCCGAGGGGAGGGGCTCTTTGGAGAGCCCCAGCATTTT.

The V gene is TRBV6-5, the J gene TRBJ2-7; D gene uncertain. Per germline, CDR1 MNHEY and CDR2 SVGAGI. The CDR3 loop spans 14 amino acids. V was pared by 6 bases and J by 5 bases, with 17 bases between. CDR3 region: CASSMTAKDHEQYF. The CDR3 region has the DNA TGTGCCAGCAGCATGACCGCGAAGGATCACGAGCAGTACTTC.

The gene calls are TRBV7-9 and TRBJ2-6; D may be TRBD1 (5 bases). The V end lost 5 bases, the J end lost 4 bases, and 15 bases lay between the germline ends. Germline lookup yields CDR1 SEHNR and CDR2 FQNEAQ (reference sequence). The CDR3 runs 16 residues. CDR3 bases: TGTGCCAGCAGCCCCAGGGCAATCTCCGGGGCCAACGTCCTGACTTTC. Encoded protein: CASSPRAISGANVLTF.

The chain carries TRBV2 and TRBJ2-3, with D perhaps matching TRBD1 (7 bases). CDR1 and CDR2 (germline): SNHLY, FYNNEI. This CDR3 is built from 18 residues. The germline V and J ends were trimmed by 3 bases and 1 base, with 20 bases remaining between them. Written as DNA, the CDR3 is TGTGCCAGCAGTGATATGACAGGGACTTCTTTTGGCACAGATACGCAGTATTTT. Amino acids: CASSDMTGTSFGTDTQYF.

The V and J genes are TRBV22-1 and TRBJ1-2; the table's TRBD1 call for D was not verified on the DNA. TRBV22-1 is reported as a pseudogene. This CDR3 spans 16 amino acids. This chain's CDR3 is CPGSAPSPGQGYGYTF. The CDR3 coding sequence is TGTCCTGGGAGCGCACCCTCCCCAGGACAAGGGTATGGCTACACCTTC.

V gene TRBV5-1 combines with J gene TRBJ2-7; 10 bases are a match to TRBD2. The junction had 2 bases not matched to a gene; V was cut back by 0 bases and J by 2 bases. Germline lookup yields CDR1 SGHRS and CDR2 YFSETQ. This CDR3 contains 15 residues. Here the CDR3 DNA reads TGCGCCAGCAGCTTGGGCACTAGCGGGACCTACGAGCAGTACTTC. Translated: CASSLGTSGTYEQYF.